The sequence of this T cell receptor (beta chain) was determined in a study of shared clonotypes between healthy human individuals. Study background: The cohort had two women and a few men, ages 18 to 49.

Overall study results and limits: The small donor group covered limited genetic and exposure diversity. A handful of donors showed sharing of approximately 5% of naive CD4 clonotypes.

It was CD45RO-negative cells, positively selected for CCR7, that made up naive CD8 cells, with terminally differentiated effector memory CD45RA+ cells excluded. With respect to this clone: Antigen unknown.

Germline V gene data show CDR1 as SGHTA and CDR2 as FQGNSA. The CDR3 extends over 14 amino acids. After removal of 5 bases from V and 7 bases from J, the junction contained 10 bases not matched to a gene. The data were produced by immunoSEQ multiplex PCR, yet TCRdb's version contains in-frame clones alone and is incomplete. The sample lists roughly 2.1 million clones, 85% to 95% occurring once. Sequenced sample: naive CD8+ T cells from PBMCs. This receptor was identified in a man aged 18 to 30 in good health. Some clones in this sample may be carry-over from other donors' samples. The V gene is TRBV7-2, the J gene TRBJ1-2, with 7 bases identical to TRBD1. CDR3 protein: CASSRRTGAGGYTF. The CDR3 bases are TGTGCCAGCAGCCGCCGGACAGGAGCAGGTGGCTACACCTTC.